What follows describes a single T cell receptor (beta chain). Sequencing used immunoSEQ multiplex PCR; TCRdb keeps in-frame clones, though not all of them. The profile shows some 500,000 clones, roughly 89% of them singletons. The record originates from a study of blood T cell repertoires in COVID-19. Study-wide context: COVID-19 samples from acute and convalescent phases originated in the United States, Italy and Spain. Sample material is recorded as cDNA or gDNA derived from T cells, B-cell-depleted T cells, or PBMCs.

V lost 6 bases, J lost 3 bases, and 12 bases lay in between. Germline lookup yields CDR1 LNHDA and CDR2 SQIVND (reference sequence). This CDR3 is 14 amino acids long. This chain uses TRBV19 with TRBJ1-5, with D possibly TRBD1 on 6 matching bases. Material: peripheral blood. This receptor was taken from a woman between 45 and 65 years old with COVID-19, enrolled during active disease. In DNA form, the CDR3 reads TGTGCCAGTAGCCTATGGGACAACAATCAGCCCCAGCATTTT. This codes for CASSLWDNNQPQHF. Full variable domain (remainder filled in from reference TRBV19 and TRBJ1-5): DGGITQSPKYLFRKEGQNVTLSCEQNLNHDAMYWYRQDPGQGLRLIYYSQIVNDFQKGDIAEGYSVSREKKESFPLTVTSAQKNPTAFYLCASSLWDNNQPQHFGDGTRLSIL.